Listed below are T cell receptor beta chains from one sample, sequenced in a study of T cell repertoires in cytomegalovirus infection. A single record per CDR3 protein comes from TCRdb applying MiXCR to the reads. The sample shows 150,000 or so distinct CDR3 sequences, 5% to 6.5% of them seen only once. Sequencing was done on a sample of PBMCs. These receptors all come from a human donor in good health (CMV status not recorded). Some clones in this sample may be carry-over from other donors' samples. CDR3s include the opening cysteine and the closing phenylalanine or tryptophan. The D gene is left open where the match is weak. Clone size is given for some rows only: seen once, a few or many times, or a class if the clone is expanded.

D gene	V gene	CDR3 length	clone size	J gene	CDR3 protein	CDR3 DNA
NA	TRBV3-1	14	NA	TRBJ1-5	CASSQDSTPRPQHF	TGTGCCAGCAGCCAAGATTCGACGCCGCGGCCCCAGCATTTT
NA	TRBV12-3/TRBV12-4	15	many	TRBJ1-5	CASSFGGGGNQPQHF	TGTGCCAGCAGTTTCGGGGGCGGGGGCAATCAGCCCCAGCATTTT
NA	TRBV7-2	16	many	TRBJ2-7	CASSLSRSSRIHEQYF	TGTGCCAGCAGCTTATCTCGTTCCAGCCGAATCCACGAGCAGTACTTC
NA	TRBV19	16	many	TRBJ1-2	CASSTPTGRKDYGYTF	TGTGCCAGTAGTACCCCGACCGGGCGTAAGGACTATGGCTACACCTTC
NA	TRBV7-8	17	many	TRBJ1-1	CASSFSVPGQTNTEAFF	TGTGCCAGCAGCTTCTCCGTTCCAGGACAAACGAACACTGAAGCTTTCTTT
NA	TRBV28	18	many	TRBJ1-5	CASSQFNLDRTGNQPQHF	TGTGCCAGCAGCCAATTCAATCTCGACAGGACTGGCAATCAGCCCCAGCATTTT
TRBD1	TRBV2	14	many	TRBJ2-4	CASSGDRDPNIQYF	TGTGCCAGCAGTGGAGACAGGGACCCAAACATTCAGTACTTC
NA	TRBV5-1	15	few	TRBJ2-1	CASSSGPMGGDEQFF	TGCGCCAGCAGCTCGGGTCCGATGGGGGGCGATGAGCAGTTCTTC
NA	TRBV10-3	18	many	TRBJ2-4	CAISESISGMLAKNIQYF	TGTGCCATCAGTGAGTCGATATCCGGAATGCTAGCCAAAAACATTCAGTACTTC
TRBD1	TRBV28	13	many	TRBJ1-5	CASVTGGSQPQHF	TGTGCCAGCGTCACAGGGGGCAGCCAGCCCCAGCATTTT